The TCR beta chain described here comes from a study of shared clonotypes between healthy human individuals. How the authors handled the data: In the immunoSEQ data, sequences were junction-only and lacked quality scores, so filtering differed. Using immunoSEQ multiplex PCR, the repertoire was profiled, and TCRdb retains in-frame clones only, with some absent. The V and J calls and the clone size are those of that table, but D and trimming were determined from the DNA. This sample has nearly 500,000 clones, with around 78% found just once. Participating donors were healthy, HIV-negative adults free of recent acute infections or vaccinations. General study points: With few donors, the genetic and exposure-history diversity represented was limited.

This CDR3 region has 16 residues. V was clipped by 4 bases and J by 5 bases; unmatched bases: 11. Per the germline V gene, CDR1 is SEHNR and CDR2 is FQNEAQ (reference sequence). This clone came up a few times. The antigen remains unidentified. The TCR originated in a middle-aged woman in good health. Some clones in this sample may be carry-over from other donors' samples. The V and J genes are TRBV7-9 and TRBJ2-5, with 9 bases matching TRBD1. The sequenced sample was PBMCs. The CDR3 region has the DNA TGTGCCAGCAGCTCCGGCCGGGACAGGGTGTTTGAGACCCAGTACTTC. This sequence encodes CASSSGRDRVFETQYF.